A single sample is the source of the 15 T cell receptor beta chains below, sequenced in a study of CD8 T cells in ankylosing spondylitis (dated by TCRdb to about 2017). Library creation used 5' RACE. Instrument used: Illumina HiSeq 2500. The raw public data were reprocessed by TCRdb itself: fastp quality trimming at Q25, MiXCR clonotype calling, in-frame beta chains only. Merged by CDR3 protein, the rows form single entries marked with the most common genes and DNA. In this sample the table shows more than 250,000 distinct CDR3 sequences, roughly 10% of which occur a single time. About 10% of the sample goes to the ten largest clones. Sequencing was carried out using blood, either unsorted or a sorted T cell fraction (not recorded which). Receptor source: a female donor with ankylosing spondylitis or in good health (not recorded which).

This clonotype was picked up many times. The CDR3 protein is CSAPLGIWSNTEAFF. The CDR3 DNA sequence: TGCAGTGCTCCATTGGGTATTTGGTCGAACACTGAAGCTTTCTTT. The rearrangement links TRBV20-1 to TRBJ1-1; D remains unclear. There are 15 residues in the CDR3. The V gene lost 5 bases and the J gene lost 1 base, with 17 bases spanning the gap. Germline lookup yields CDR1 DFQATT and CDR2 SNEGSKA (reference sequence).

This clonotype was observed many times. The chain uses TRBV7-8 and TRBJ2-3; no clear D gene. This CDR3 is 17 amino acids long. With 4 bases removed from V and 1 base from J, the gap between germline ends came to 18 bases. Germline V lookup: CDR1 SGHVS, CDR2 FQNEAQ. The DNA for the CDR3 is TGTGCCAGCAGCTACAAACAGCCCACCTTTGGCACAGATACGCAGTATTTT. Translation: CASSYKQPTFGTDTQYF.

A remark on this clonotype: A much larger clone differs by one base, so this may be a read error. The chain is built from TRBV10-3 and TRBJ1-1; TRBD1 agrees at 7 bases. Germline assignment: CDR1 ENHRY and CDR2 SYGVKD. This CDR3 is 16 amino acids long. This CDR3 is CSISERQGGTKTEAFF. In DNA, the CDR3 is TGTTCCATCAGTGAAAGACAGGGAGGGACAAAAACTGAAGCTTTCTTT.

This clonotype has at least ten counts. The chain recombines TRBV4-1 with TRBJ2-5; D unresolved. V was clipped by 1 base and J by 1 base, with 4 bases between them. Germline CDR1 and CDR2: MGHRA and YSYEKL. This CDR3 is 13 amino acids long. CDR3: CASSQVIQETQYF. DNA of the CDR3: TGCGCCAGCAGCCAAGTTATCCAAGAGACCCAGTACTTC.

This clonotype came up many times. The chain employs TRBV20-1 and TRBJ2-7; D is tentatively TRBD1 or TRBD2 (6 bases each). This CDR3 contains 15 residues. Germline V gene data show CDR1 as DFQATT and CDR2 as SNEGSKA (reference sequence). In DNA form, the CDR3 reads TGCAGCGCTCCCGGGACTGGCAGGGGATCCTACGAGCAGTACTTC. Residues: CSAPGTGRGSYEQYF.

V gene TRBV29-1 combines with J gene TRBJ2-7, with 7 bases identical to TRBD2. The CDR3 runs 13 residues. Unmatched junction bases numbered 5, after V lost 6 bases and J lost 0 bases. Germline V gene sequence: CDR1 SQVTM, CDR2 ANQGSEA. CDR3 sequence: CSVAGMSSYEQYF. CDR3 in DNA: TGCAGCGTAGCGGGGATGAGCTCCTACGAGCAGTACTTC.

This clonotype was observed at least ten times. The chain uses TRBV10-3 and TRBJ2-7, with D possibly being TRBD2 (6 bases). Germline values: CDR1 ENHRY, CDR2 SYGVKD. The CDR3 is 14 amino acids. V was shortened by 4 bases and J by 6 bases, with 16 bases between the two germline ends. CDR3 coding DNA: TGTGCCATCAGTGGGGGACTCACGGAGCGCGAGCAGTACTTC. Translation gives CAISGGLTEREQYF.

This clonotype came up a few times. The V call is TRBV28, the J call TRBJ1-1; 7 nucleotides line up with TRBD1. The CDR3 runs to 14 residues. CDR1 is MDHEN, CDR2 SYDVKM, per germline. V lost 8 bases and J lost 4; bases outside the gene matches: 10. The CDR3 nucleotides read TGTGCCAGCCACGCAGGGGGGGGAGGCACTGAAGCTTTCTTT. Amino acid sequence: CASHAGGGGTEAFF.

The table lists this clonotype with many counts. This chain uses TRBV9 with TRBJ1-5; D is ambiguous. Germline CDR1 SGDLS, CDR2 YYNGEE. This CDR3 has 13 residues. V lost 0 bases, J lost 3 bases, and 4 bases lay in between. The CDR3 loop reads CASSVDYNQPQHF. The CDR3 DNA sequence: TGTGCCAGCAGCGTAGACTACAATCAGCCCCAGCATTTT.

The V gene is TRBV15, the J gene TRBJ1-4; no definite D call. The ends were cut back, 5 bases at V and 5 bases at J, with 12 bases in the middle. The CDR3 totals 14 residues. Germline V gene data show CDR1 as LNHNV and CDR2 as YYDKDF (reference sequence). The CDR3 coding sequence is TGTGCCACCAGCCGGCAGAGGGAAAATGAAAAACTGTTTTTT. Protein sequence: CATSRQRENEKLFF. Supplemented by reference TRBV15 and TRBJ1-4, the full variable domain reads DAMVIQNPRYQVTQFGKPVTLSCSQTLNHNVMYWYQQKSSQAPKLLFHYYDKDFNNEADTPDNFQSRRPNTSFCFLDIRSPGLGDTAMYLCATSRQRENEKLFFGSGTQLSVL.

This clonotype was recorded at least ten times. The chain couples TRBV11-2 to TRBJ2-1; 13 bases are a match to TRBD2. Losses at the gene ends were 3 bases for V and 10 bases for J; bases not matched to a gene: 12. Germline loops: CDR1 SGHAT, CDR2 FQNNGV. The CDR3 sequence is 17 residues long. The CDR3 region has the DNA TGTGCCAGCAGCTTGCGAAGGGGGACTAGCGGGATACCGGAGCAGTTCTTC. Protein: CASSLRRGTSGIPEQFF.

In this sample, this clonotype turned up many times. The V and J genes are TRBV20-1 and TRBJ1-6; unclear D gene. The CDR3 spans 15 residues. Trimming removed 4 bases at V and 0 bases at J, with 10 bases between. The germline CDR1 and CDR2 sequences are DFQATT and SNEGSKA (reference sequence). CDR3 coding DNA: TGCAGTGCTAAGAGAGCCTCCTCCTATAATTCACCCCTCCACTTT. Its protein product is CSAKRASSYNSPLHF.

The CDR3 here is CATSRDLGTPNGYTF. The CDR3, as DNA: TGTGCCACCAGCAGAGATCTTGGAACGCCCAATGGCTACACCTTC. The chain is built from TRBV15 and TRBJ1-2; D gene ambiguous. The CDR3 is made up of 15 amino acids. Germline V gene lookup returns CDR1 LNHNV and CDR2 YYDKDF (reference sequence). V was clipped by 0 bases and J by 6 bases, with 14 bases between them.

This clonotype was detected ten times or more. The genes are TRBV5-6 and TRBJ1-1; D is unresolved. V dropped 2 bases and J dropped 3 bases, with 8 bases sitting between them. Germline V lookup: CDR1 SGHDT, CDR2 YYEEEE. The CDR3 spans 13 residues. In nucleotides, the CDR3 is TGTGCCAGCAGCTTTCGTGTGGACACTGAAGCTTTCTTT. Translation: CASSFRVDTEAFF.

J is TRBJ2-3 and V is TRBV27; 7 nucleotides line up with TRBD2. This CDR3 is built from 17 residues. Germline CDR1 MNHEY, CDR2 SMNVEV (reference sequence). V lost 2 bases to trimming and J lost 0 bases; unmatched junction nucleotides: 8. The CDR3 loop is CASSLMGAGRSTDTQYF. The CDR3, as DNA: TGTGCCAGCAGTTTAATGGGAGCGGGACGTAGCACAGATACGCAGTATTTT.